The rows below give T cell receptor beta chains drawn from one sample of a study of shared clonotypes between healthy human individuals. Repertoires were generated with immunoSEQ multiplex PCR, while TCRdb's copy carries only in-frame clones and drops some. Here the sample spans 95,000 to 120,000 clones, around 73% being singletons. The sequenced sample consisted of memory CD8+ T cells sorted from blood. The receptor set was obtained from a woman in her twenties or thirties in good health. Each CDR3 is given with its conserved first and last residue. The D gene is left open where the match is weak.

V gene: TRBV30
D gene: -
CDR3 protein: CAWSVSNEQFF

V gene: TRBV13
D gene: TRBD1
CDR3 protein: CASSPVTGGPPYGYTF

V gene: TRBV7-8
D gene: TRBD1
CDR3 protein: CASSGTGSGELFF

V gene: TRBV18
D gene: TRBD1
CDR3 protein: CASSPGTGDSYTF

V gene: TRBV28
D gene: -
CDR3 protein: CASSLARGDTIYF

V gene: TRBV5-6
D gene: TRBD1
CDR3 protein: CASSLLGTGPYNEQFF

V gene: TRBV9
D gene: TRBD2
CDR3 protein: CASSATTSGSTDTQYF

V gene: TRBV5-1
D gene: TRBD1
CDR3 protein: CASSPGTEGNTIYF

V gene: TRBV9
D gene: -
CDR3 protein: CASSSVSTDTQYF

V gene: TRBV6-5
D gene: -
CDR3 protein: CASSYGGEGNEQYF

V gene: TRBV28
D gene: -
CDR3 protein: CASSLAGEGNTEAFF

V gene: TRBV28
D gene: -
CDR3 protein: CASSPTMDSLYYGYTF

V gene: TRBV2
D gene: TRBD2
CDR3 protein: CASSVRGFEQYF

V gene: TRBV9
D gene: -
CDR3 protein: CASSLGGTGELFF

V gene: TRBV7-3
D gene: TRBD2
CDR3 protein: CASSLEAGGNYNEQFF

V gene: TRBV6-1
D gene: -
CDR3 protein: CASSEAETSSYEQYF

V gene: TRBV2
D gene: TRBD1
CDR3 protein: CASSDSDRGQTEAFF

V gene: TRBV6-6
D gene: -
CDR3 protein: CASSYSGRPYEQYF

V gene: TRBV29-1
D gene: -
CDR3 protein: CSVKKEFMVLDTQYF

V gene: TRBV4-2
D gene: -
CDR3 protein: CASSQGAPARTEQYF

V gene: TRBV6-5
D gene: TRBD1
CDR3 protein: CASSYPTGVPTFF

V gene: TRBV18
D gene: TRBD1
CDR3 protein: CASSLGWTGASSNQPQHF

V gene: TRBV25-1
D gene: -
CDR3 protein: CASSESREISGNTIYF

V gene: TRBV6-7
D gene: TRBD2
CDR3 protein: CASSRSLRTRGFF

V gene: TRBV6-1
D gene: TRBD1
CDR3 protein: CASMGGTGDTGELFF

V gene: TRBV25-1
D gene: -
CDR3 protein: CASSELDSNQPQHF